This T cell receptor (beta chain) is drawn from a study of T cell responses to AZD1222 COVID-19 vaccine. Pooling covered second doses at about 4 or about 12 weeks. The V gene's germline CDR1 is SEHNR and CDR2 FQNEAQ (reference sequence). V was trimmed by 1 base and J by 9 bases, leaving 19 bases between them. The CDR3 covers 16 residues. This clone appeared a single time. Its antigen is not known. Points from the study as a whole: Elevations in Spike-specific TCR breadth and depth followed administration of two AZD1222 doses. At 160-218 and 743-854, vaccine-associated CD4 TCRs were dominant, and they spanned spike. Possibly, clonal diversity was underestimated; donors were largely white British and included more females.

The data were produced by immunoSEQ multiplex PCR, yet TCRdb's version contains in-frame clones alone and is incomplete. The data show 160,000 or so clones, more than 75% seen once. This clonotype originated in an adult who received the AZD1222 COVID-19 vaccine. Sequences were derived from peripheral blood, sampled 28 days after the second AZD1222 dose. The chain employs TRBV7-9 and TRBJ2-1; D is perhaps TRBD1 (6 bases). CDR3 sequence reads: CASSLGTYEDSSEQFF. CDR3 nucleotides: TGTGCCAGCAGCTTAGGAACATACGAGGACAGTTCTGAGCAGTTCTTC.